This TCR beta chain was sequenced for a study of T cells in Graves' hyperthyroidism and ophthalmopathy. This CDR3 comprises 12 residues. Germline V gives CDR1 SGHAT, CDR2 FQNNGV. In the case of this clonotype: One end of the junction fails to match germline, which may point to a read error.

The investigators amplified TCR beta CDR3 regions from RNA transcripts. A set of HTBI primers served as the primers for a first-round RT-PCR of the TCR CDR3. TCRdb used MiXCR to reprocess the multiplex PCR reads, holding one entry per CDR3 protein. Of 200,000 to 300,000 distinct CDR3 sequences listed, almost 25% were seen once; the top ten hold approximately 32%. The receptor was derived from a woman aged 40-49 years with Graves' ophthalmopathy. Sequenced material: blood. V is TRBV11-2 and J is TRBJ2-7; tentatively, D is TRBD2 (5 bases). This chain's CDR3 is CASTGSSHEQYF. DNA of the CDR3: TGTGCCAGCACGGGGAGCTCCCACGAGCAGTACTTC.